The entry below gives a single T cell receptor beta chain sequence along with its context. Antigen specificity is unknown. Each TCR cDNA library carried sample-specific barcodes on both ends. TCRdb analysed the 5' RACE reads with MiXCR anew, one entry per CDR3 protein. The table lists fewer than 450,000 distinct CDR3 sequences, about 28% of them singletons. V lost 9 bases and J lost 0, with 13 bases in between. Germline loops: CDR1 SGHRS, CDR2 YFSETQ. This CDR3 is built from 14 residues. This sample is drawn from a study of identical twins' blood T cells. About the study: About 50 million reads came from roughly 12 libraries, six alpha, six beta. Study-level points and caveats: Out-of-frame TCRbeta clonotypes reportedly had markedly more similar V usage in twins than unrelated donors.

Sequencing was done on a sample of PBMCs. The clonotype was recovered from a woman aged 18-50 years in good health. The J gene is TRBJ2-1, the V gene TRBV5-1; D gene unclear. This CDR3 reads CATKSSSSYNEQFF. Written as DNA, the CDR3 is TGCGCCACCAAAAGCTCCAGCTCCTACAATGAGCAGTTCTTC.